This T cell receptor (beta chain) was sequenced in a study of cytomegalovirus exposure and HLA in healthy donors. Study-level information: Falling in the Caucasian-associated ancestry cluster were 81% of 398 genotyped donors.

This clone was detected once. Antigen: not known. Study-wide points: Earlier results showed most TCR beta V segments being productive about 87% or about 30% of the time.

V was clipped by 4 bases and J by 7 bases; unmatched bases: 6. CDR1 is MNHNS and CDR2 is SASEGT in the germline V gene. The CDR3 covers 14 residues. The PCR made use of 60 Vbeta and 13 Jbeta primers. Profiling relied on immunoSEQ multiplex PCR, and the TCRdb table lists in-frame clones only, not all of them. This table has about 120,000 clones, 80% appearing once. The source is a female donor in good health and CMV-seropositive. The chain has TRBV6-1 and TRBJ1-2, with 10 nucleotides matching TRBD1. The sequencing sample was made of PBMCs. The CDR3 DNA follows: TGTGCCAGCAGTGCTGCGGACAGGGGGACTGGCTACACCTTC. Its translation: CASSAADRGTGYTF.